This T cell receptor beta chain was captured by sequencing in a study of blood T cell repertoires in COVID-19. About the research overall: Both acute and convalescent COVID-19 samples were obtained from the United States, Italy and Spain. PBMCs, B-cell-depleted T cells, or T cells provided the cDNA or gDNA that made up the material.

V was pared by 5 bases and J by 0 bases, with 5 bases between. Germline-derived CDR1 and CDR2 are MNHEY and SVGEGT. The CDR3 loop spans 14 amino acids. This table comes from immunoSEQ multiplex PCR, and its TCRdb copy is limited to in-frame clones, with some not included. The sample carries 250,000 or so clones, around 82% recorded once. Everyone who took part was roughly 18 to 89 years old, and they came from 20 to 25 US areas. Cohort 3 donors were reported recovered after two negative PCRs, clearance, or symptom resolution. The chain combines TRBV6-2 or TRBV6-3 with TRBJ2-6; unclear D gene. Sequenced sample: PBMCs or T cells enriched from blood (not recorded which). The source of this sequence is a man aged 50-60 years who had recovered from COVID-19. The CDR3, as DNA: TGTGCCAGCAGTCTCAGCTCTGGGGCCAACGTCCTGACTTTC. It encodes CASSLSSGANVLTF.